This entry describes one TCR beta chain. The sample originates from a study of blood T cell repertoires in COVID-19. On the study more broadly: Sources were T cells, B-cell-depleted T cells, or PBMCs; the material itself was cDNA or gDNA.

CDR3 length equals 13 residues. V gave up 3 bases and J gave up 4 bases, with 11 bases separating them. The germline CDR1 and CDR2 sequences are DFQATT and SNEGSKA (reference sequence). TCRdb's table, derived via immunoSEQ multiplex PCR, lists solely in-frame clones and lacks some. The table lists a few hundred thousand clones, 75% to 85% of them singletons. This TCR came from a human donor in a cohort sampled during active COVID-19. Sequencing was carried out using peripheral blood. The chain uses TRBV20-1 and TRBJ2-3; perhaps TRBD2 as D (6 bases). CDR3 amino acids: CSASSLAADTQYF. The CDR3 coding sequence is TGCAGTGCTAGTTCACTAGCCGCAGATACGCAGTATTTT.